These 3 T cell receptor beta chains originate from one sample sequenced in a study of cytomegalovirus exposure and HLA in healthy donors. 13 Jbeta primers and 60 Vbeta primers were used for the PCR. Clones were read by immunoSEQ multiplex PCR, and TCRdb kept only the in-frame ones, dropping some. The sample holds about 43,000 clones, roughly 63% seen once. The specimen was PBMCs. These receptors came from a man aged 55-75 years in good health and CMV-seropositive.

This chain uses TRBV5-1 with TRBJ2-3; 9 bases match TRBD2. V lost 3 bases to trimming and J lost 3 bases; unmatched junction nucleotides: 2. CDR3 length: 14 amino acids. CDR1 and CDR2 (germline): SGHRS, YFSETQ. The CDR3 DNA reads TGCGCCAGCAGCTCTAGCGGGAATACAGATACGCAGTATTTT. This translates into CASSSSGNTDTQYF.

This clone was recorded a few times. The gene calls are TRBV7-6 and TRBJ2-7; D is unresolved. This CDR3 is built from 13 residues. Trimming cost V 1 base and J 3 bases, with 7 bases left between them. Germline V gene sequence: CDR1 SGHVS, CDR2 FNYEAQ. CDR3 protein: CASSLGFSYEQYF. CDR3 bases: TGTGCCAGCAGCTTAGGATTTAGCTACGAGCAGTACTTC. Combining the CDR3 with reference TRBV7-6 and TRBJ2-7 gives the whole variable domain GAGVSQSPRYKVTKRGQDVALRCDPISGHVSLYWYRQALGQGPEFLTYFNYEAQQDKSGLPNDRFSAERPEGSISTLTIQRTEQRDSAMYRCASSLGFSYEQYFGPGTRLTVT.

In DNA, the CDR3 is TGTGCCAGTAGTAGGGCTCGTCTGGAGGGGGCGGGTGAGCAGTTCTTC. Its protein is CASSRARLEGAGEQFF. The V and J genes are TRBV19 and TRBJ2-1; the D gene is possibly TRBD1 (7 bases). There are 16 residues in the CDR3. V lost 4 bases and J 9 bases, leaving 22 bases between the germline ends. In germline, CDR1 is LNHDA, CDR2 SQIVND (reference sequence).